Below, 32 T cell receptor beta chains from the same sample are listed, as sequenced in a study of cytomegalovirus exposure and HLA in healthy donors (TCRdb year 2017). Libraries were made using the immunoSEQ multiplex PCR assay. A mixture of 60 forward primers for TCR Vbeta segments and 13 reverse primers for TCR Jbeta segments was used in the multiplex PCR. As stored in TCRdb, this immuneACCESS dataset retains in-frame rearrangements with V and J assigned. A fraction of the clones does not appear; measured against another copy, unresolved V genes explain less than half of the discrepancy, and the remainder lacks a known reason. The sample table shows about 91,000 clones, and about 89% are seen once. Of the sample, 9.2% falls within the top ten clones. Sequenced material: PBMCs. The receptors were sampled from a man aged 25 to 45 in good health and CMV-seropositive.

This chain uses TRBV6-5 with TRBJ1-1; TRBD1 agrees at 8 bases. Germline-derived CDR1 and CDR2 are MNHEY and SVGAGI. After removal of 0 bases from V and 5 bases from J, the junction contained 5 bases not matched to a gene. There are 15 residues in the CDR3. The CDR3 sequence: CASSYSRTGPTEAFF. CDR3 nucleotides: TGTGCCAGCAGTTACTCCCGGACAGGGCCGACTGAAGCTTTCTTT.

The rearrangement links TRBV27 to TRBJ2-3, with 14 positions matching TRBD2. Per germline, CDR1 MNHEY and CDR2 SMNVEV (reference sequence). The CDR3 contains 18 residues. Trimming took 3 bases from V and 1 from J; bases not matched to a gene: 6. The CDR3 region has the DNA TGTGCCAGCAGTTTCGGGACTAGCGGGAGTTGGGGCACAGATACGCAGTATTTT. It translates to CASSFGTSGSWGTDTQYF.

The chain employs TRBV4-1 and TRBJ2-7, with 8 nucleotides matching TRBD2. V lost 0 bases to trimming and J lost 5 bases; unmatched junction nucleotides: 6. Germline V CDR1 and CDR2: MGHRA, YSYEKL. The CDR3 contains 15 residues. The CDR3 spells CASSQDLTSVDEQYF. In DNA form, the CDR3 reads TGCGCCAGCAGCCAAGACTTGACTAGCGTCGACGAGCAGTACTTC.

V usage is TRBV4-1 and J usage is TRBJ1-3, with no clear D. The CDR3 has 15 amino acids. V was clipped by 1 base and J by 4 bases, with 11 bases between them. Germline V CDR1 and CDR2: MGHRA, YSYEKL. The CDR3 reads CASSQGAAGGNTIYF. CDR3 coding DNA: TGCGCCAGCAGCCAAGGAGCGGCGGGGGGAAACACCATATATTTT.

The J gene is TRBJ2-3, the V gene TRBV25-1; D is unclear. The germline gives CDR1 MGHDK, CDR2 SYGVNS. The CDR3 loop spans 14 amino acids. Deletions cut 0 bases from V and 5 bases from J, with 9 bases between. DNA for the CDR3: TGTGCCAGCAGTGAATATAGTTTATTAGATACGCAGTATTTT. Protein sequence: CASSEYSLLDTQYF. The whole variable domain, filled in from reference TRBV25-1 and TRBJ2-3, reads EADIYQTPRYLVIGTGKKITLECSQTMGHDKMYWYQQDPGMELHLIHYSYGVNSTEKGDLSSESTVSRIRTEHFPLTLESARPSHTSQYLCASSEYSLLDTQYFGPGTRLTVL.

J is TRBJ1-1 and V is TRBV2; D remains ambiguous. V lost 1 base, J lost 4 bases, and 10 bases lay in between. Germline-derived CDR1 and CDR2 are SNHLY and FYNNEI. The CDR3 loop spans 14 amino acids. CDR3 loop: CASSEVRDITEAFF. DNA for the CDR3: TGTGCCAGCAGTGAAGTGAGAGATATCACTGAAGCTTTCTTT. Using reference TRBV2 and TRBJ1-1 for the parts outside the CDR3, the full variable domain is EPEVTQTPSHQVTQMGQEVILRCVPISNHLYFYWYRQILGQKVEFLVSFYNNEISEKSEIFDDQFSVERPDGSNFTLKIRSTKLEDSAMYFCASSEVRDITEAFFGQGTRLTVV.

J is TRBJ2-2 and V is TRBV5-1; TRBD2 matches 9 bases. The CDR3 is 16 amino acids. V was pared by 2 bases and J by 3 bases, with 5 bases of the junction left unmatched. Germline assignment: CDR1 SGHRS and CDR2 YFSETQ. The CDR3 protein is CASSFGAGGDTGELFF. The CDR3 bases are TGCGCCAGCAGCTTCGGAGCGGGAGGAGACACCGGGGAGCTGTTTTTT.

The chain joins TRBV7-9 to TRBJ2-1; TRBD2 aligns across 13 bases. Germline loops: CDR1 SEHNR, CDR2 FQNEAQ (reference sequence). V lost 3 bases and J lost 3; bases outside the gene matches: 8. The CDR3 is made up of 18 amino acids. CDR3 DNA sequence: TGTGCCAGCAGCTTGGGGACTAGCGGGACGAGTTACTACAATGAGCAGTTCTTC. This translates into CASSLGTSGTSYYNEQFF.

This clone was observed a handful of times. The CDR3 nucleotides are TGTGCCAGCAGTGAAGATCTACTAGCGGGGGCTTACAATGAGCAGTTCTTC. It codes for CASSEDLLAGAYNEQFF. J is TRBJ2-1 and V is TRBV6-1; the match to TRBD2 covers 11 bases. The J segment lost 4 bases and the V segment lost 1 base, leaving 6 bases of the junction unmatched. Per the germline V gene, CDR1 is MNHNS and CDR2 is SASEGT. This CDR3 is 17 amino acids long.

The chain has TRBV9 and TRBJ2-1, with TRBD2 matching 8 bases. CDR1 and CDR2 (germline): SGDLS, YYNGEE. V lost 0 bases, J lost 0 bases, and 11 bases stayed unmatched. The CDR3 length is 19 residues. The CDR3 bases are TGTGCCAGCAGCGTAGCTACCGGACTAGCCGGCCTCTCCTACAATGAGCAGTTCTTC. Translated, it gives CASSVATGLAGLSYNEQFF.

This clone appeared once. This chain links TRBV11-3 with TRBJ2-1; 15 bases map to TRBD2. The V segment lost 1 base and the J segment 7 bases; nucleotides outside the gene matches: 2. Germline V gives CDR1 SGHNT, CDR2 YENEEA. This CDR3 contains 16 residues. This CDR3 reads CASSLGGTSGRNEQFF. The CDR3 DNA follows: TGTGCCAGCAGCTTAGGGGGGACTAGCGGGAGGAATGAGCAGTTCTTC.

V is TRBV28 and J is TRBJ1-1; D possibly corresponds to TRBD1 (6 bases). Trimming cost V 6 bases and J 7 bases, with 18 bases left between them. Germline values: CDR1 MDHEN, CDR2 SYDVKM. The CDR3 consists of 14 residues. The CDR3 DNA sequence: TGTGCCAGCAGGCCGCCAGGGGTAACTGGTGAAGCTTTCTTT. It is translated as CASRPPGVTGEAFF.

CDR3 in amino acids: CASSPGLAGSSYEQYF. The CDR3 bases are TGCGCCAGCAGCCCGGGACTAGCGGGCTCCTCCTACGAGCAGTACTTC. This chain links TRBV5-1 with TRBJ2-7; the match to TRBD2 covers 12 bases. Germline trimming cut 4 bases from V and 0 bases from J; bases unmatched to any gene: 5. The CDR3 has 16 amino acids. Germline-derived CDR1 and CDR2 are SGHRS and YFSETQ.

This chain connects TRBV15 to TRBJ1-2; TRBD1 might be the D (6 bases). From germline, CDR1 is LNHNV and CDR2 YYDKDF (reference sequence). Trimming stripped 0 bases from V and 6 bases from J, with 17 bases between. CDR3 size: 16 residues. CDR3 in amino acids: CATSRDGGARFHGYTF. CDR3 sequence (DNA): TGTGCCACCAGCAGAGATGGGGGCGCGAGGTTCCATGGCTACACCTTC.

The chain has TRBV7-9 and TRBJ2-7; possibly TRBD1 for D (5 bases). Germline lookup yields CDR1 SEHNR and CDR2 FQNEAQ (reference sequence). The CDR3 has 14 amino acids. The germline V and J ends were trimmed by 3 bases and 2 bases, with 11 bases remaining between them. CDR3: CASSFAQGTYEQYF. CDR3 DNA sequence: TGTGCCAGCAGCTTTGCTCAGGGCACCTACGAGCAGTACTTC. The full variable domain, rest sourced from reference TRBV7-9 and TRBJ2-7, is DTGVSQNPRHKITKRGQNVTFRCDPISEHNRLYWYRQTLGQGPEFLTYFQNEAQLEKSRLLSDRFSAERPKGSFSTLEIQRTEQGDSAMYLCASSFAQGTYEQYFGPGTRLTVT.

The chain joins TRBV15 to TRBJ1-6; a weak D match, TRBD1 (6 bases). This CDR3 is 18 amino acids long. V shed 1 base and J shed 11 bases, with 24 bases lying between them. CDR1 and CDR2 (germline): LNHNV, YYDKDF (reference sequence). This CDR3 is CATSRAITGKAIRPPLHF. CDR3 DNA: TGTGCCACCAGCAGAGCCATCACAGGGAAGGCGATTCGGCCACCCCTCCACTTT.

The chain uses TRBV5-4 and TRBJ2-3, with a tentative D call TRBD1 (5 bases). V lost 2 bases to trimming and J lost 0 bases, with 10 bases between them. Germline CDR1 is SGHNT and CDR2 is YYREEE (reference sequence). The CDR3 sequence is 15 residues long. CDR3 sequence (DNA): TGTGCCAGCAGCTTAGACAGACAAAGCACAGATACGCAGTATTTT. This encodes CASSLDRQSTDTQYF. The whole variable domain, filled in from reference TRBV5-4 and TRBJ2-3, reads ETGVTQSPTHLIKTRGQQVTLRCSSQSGHNTVSWYQQALGQGPQFIFQYYREEENGRGNFPPRFSGLQFPNYSSELNVNALELDDSALYLCASSLDRQSTDTQYFGPGTRLTVL.

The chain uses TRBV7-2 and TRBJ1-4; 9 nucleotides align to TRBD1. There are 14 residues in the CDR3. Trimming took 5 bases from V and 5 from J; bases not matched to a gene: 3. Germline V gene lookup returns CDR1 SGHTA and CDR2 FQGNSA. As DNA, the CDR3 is TGTGCCAGCAGCCGCGGACAGGGGAATGAAAAACTGTTTTTT. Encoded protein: CASSRGQGNEKLFF.

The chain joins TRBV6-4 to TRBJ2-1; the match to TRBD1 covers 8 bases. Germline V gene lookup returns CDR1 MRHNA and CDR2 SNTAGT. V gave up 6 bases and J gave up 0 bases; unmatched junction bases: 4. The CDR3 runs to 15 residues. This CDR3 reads CASSGQGTSYNEQFF. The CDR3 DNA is TGTGCCAGCAGCGGACAGGGAACCTCCTACAATGAGCAGTTCTTC.

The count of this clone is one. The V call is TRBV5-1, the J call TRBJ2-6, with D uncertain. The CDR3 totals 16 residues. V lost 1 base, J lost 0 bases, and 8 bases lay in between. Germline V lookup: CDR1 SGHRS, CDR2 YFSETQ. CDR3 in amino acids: CASSLTLGSGANVLTF. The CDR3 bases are TGCGCCAGCAGCTTGACCCTAGGCTCTGGGGCCAACGTCCTGACTTTC.

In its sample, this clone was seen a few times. CDR3 sequence (DNA): TGTGCCAGTAGTATTGGGACAAGTACCTACAATGAGCAGTTCTTC. This translates into CASSIGTSTYNEQFF. The V and J genes are TRBV19 and TRBJ2-1; TRBD1 is a possible D gene (6 bases). This CDR3 contains 15 residues. V dropped 3 bases and J dropped 2 bases, with 11 bases sitting between them. CDR1 is LNHDA, CDR2 SQIVND, per germline (reference sequence).

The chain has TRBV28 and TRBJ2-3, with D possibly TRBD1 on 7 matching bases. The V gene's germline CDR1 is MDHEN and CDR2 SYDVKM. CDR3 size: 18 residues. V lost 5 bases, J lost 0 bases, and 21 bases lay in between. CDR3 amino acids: CASSIPGGGMISTDTQYF. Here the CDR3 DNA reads TGTGCCAGCAGTATCCCAGGGGGAGGTATGATAAGCACAGATACGCAGTATTTT.

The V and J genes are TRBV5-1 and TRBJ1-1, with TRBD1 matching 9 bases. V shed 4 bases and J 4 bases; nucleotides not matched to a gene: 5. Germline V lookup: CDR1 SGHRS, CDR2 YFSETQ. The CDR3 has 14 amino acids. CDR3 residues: CASSLGTGITEAFF. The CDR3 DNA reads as TGCGCCAGCAGCCTAGGGACAGGGATCACTGAAGCTTTCTTT.

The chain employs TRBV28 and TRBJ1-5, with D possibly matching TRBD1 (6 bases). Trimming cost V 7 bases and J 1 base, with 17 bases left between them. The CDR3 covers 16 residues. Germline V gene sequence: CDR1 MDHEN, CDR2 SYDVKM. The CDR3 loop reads CASTSPGVWSNQPQHF. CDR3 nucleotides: TGTGCCAGCACCTCCCCAGGGGTGTGGAGCAATCAGCCCCAGCATTTT. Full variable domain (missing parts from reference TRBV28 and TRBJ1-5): DVKVTQSSRYLVKRTGEKVFLECVQDMDHENMFWYRQDPGLGLRLIYFSYDVKMKEKGDIPEGYSVSREKKERFSLILESASTNQTSMYLCASTSPGVWSNQPQHFGDGTRLSIL.

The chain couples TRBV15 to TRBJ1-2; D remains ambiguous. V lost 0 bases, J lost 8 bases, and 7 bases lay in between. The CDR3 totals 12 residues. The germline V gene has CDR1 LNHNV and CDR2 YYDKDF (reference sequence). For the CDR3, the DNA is TGTGCCACCAGCAGAGATGGGCTGGGCTACACCTTC. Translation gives CATSRDGLGYTF.

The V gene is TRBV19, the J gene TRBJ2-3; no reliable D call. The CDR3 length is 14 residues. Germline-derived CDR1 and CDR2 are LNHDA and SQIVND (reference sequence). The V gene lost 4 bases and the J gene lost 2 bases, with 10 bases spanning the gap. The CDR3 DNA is TGTGCCAGTAGTAGGGCGCCTTACACAGATACGCAGTATTTT. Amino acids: CASSRAPYTDTQYF.

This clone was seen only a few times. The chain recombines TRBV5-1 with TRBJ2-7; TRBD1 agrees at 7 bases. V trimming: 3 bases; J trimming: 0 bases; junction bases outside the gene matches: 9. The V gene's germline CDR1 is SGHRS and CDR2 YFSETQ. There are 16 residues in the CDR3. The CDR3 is CASSSNSGTDSYEQYF. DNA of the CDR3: TGCGCCAGCAGCTCAAATTCCGGGACAGACTCCTACGAGCAGTACTTC.

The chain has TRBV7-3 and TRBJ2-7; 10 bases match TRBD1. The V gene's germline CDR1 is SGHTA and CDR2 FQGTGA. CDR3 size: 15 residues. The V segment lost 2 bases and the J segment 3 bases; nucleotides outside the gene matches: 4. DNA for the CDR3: TGTGCCAGCAGCTTAGGGGACAGGGGAATCTACGAGCAGTACTTC. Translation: CASSLGDRGIYEQYF.

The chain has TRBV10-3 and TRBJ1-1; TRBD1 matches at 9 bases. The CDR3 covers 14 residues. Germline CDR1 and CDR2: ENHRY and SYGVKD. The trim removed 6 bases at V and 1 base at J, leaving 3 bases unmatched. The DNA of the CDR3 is TGTGCCATCAGAGAGACAGGGGGGAACACTGAAGCTTTCTTT. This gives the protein CAIRETGGNTEAFF.

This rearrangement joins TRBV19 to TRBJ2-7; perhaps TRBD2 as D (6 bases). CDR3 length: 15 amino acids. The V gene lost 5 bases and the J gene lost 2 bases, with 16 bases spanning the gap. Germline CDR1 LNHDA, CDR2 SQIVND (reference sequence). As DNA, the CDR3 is TGTGCCAGTAGTGTCCCATCTAGCGCACCCTACGAGCAGTACTTC. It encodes CASSVPSSAPYEQYF.

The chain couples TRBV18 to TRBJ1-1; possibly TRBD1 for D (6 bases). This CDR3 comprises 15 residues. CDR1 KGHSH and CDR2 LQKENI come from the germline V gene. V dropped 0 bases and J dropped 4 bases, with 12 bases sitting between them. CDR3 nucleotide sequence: TGTGCCAGCTCACCACCGGGCGGGGGGCCCACTGAAGCTTTCTTT. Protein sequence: CASSPPGGGPTEAFF. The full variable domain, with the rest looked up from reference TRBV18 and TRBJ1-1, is NAGVMQNPRHLVRRRGQEARLRCSPMKGHSHVYWYRQLPEEGLKFMVYLQKENIIDESGMPKERFSAEFPKEGPSILRIQQVVRGDSAAYFCASSPPGGGPTEAFFGQGTRLTVV.

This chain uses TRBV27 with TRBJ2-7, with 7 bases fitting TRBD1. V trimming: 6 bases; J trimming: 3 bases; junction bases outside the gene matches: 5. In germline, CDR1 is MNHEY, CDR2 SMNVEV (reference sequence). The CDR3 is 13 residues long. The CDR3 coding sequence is TGTGCCAGCAGACGACAGGGTGGCTACGAGCAGTACTTC. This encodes CASRRQGGYEQYF.